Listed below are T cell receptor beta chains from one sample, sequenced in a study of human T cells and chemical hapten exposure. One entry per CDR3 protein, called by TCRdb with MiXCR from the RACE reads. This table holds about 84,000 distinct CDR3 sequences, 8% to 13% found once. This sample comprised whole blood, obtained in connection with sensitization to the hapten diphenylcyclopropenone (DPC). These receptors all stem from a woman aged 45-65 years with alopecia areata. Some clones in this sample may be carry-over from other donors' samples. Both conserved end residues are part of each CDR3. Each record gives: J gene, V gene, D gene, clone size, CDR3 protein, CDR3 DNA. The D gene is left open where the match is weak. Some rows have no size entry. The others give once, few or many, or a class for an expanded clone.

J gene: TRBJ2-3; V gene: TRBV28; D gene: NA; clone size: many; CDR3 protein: CASHRGGTDTQYF; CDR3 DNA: TGTGCCAGCCATAGAGGAGGCACAGATACGCAGTATTTT
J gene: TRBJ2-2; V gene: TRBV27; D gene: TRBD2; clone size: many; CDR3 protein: CASSLYPGLADTGELFF; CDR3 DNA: TGTGCCAGCAGTTTATACCCGGGACTAGCAGACACCGGGGAGCTGTTTTTT
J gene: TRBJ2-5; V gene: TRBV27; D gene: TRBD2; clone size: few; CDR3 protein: CASSGLAGETQYF; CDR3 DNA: TGTGCCAGCAGTGGACTAGCGGGAGAGACCCAGTACTTC
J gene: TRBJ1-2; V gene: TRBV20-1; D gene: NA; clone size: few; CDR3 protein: CSAKTGTHGYTF; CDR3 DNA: TGCAGTGCTAAGACCGGGACCCATGGCTACACCTTC
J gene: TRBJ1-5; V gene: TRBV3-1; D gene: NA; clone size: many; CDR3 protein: CASSTGANQPQHF; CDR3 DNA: TGTGCCAGCAGCACGGGGGCGAATCAGCCCCAGCATTTT
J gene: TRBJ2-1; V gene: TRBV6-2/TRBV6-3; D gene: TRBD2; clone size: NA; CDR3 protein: CASSNSRSSGRHNEQFF; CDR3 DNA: TGTGCCAGCAGTAACTCCCGTAGTAGCGGGAGGCACAATGAGCAGTTCTTC
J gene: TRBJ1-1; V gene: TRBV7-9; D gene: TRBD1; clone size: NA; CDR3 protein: CASSPRQGKTEAFF; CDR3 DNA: TGTGCCAGCAGCCCCCGACAGGGGAAGACTGAAGCTTTCTTT
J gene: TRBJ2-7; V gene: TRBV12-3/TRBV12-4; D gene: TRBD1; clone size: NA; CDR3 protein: CASSLEPGGLYEQYF; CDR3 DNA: TGTGCCAGCAGTTTAGAGCCAGGGGGTCTCTACGAGCAGTACTTC
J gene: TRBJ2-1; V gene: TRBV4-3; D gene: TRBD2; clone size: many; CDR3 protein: CASSRTSGRGNEQFF; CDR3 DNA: TGCGCCAGCAGCCGGACTAGCGGGAGGGGGAATGAGCAGTTCTTC
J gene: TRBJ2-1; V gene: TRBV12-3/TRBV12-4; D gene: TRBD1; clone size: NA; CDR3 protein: CASSGMGTGLNEQFF; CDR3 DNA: TGTGCCAGCAGCGGAATGGGGACAGGGTTAAATGAGCAGTTCTTC
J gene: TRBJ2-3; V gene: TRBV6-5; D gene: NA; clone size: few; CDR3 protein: CASSYQTGFGADTQYF; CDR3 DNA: TGTGCCAGCAGTTACCAAACAGGGTTTGGGGCAGATACGCAGTATTTT
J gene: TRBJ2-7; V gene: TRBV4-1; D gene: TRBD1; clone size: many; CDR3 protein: CASSPGTGGSYEQYF; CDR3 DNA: TGCGCCAGCAGCCCCGGGACAGGGGGTTCCTACGAGCAGTACTTC
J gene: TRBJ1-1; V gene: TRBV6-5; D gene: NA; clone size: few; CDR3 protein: CASSPPSGGNTEAFF; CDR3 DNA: TGTGCCAGCAGTCCTCCTTCGGGGGGAAACACTGAAGCTTTCTTT
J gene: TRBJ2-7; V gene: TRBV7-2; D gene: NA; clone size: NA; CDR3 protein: CASSWRDYREQYF; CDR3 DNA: TGTGCCAGCAGCTGGCGCGACTACCGGGAGCAGTACTTC
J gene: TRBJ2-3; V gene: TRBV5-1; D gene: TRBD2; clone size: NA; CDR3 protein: CASSTGLAGTDTQYF; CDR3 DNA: TGCGCCAGCAGCACCGGACTAGCGGGAACCGATACGCAGTATTTT
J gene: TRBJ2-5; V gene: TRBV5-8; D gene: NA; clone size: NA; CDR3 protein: CASSLEWGTHQETQYF; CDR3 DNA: TGTGCCAGCAGCTTGGAATGGGGGACCCACCAAGAGACCCAGTACTTC
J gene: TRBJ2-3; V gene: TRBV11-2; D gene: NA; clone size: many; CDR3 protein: CASSLFRQTDTQYF; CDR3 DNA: TGTGCCAGCAGTCTTTTCCGACAGACAGATACGCAGTATTTT
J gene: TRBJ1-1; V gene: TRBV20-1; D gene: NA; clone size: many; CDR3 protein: CSAETDGMNTEAFF; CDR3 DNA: TGCAGTGCTGAAACTGACGGTATGAACACTGAAGCTTTCTTT
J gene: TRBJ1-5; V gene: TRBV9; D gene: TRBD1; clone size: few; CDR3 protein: CASSVGTGQPQHF; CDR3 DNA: TGTGCCAGCAGCGTTGGGACAGGTCAGCCCCAGCATTTT
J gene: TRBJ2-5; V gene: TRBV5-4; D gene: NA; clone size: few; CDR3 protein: CASSYHGKGLETQYF; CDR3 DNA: TGTGCCAGCAGCTACCACGGGAAGGGCCTAGAGACCCAGTACTTC
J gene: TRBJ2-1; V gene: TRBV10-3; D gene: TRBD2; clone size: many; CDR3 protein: CAVSPGGRSDEQFF; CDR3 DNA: TGTGCCGTTAGCCCGGGCGGGAGATCCGATGAGCAGTTCTTC
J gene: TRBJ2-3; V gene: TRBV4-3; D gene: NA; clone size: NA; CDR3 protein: CASSPPGERTDTQYF; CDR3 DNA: TGCGCCAGCAGCCCCCCGGGAGAGCGCACAGATACGCAGTATTTT
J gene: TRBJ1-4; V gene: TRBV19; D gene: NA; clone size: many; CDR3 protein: CATRIPAGNEKLFF; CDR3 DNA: TGTGCCACCCGAATCCCCGCCGGTAATGAAAAACTGTTTTTT
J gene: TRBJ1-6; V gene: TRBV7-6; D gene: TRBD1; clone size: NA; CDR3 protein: CASSLAQGQGPTIYNSPLHF; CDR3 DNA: TGTGCCAGCAGCTTAGCGCAGGGACAGGGGCCTACTATCTATAATTCACCCCTCCACTTT
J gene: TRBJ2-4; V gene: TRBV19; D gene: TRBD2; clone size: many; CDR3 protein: CASSAWRGLAGGPDKNIQYF; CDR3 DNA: TGTGCCAGTAGTGCCTGGAGGGGACTAGCGGGAGGGCCTGACAAAAACATTCAGTACTTC
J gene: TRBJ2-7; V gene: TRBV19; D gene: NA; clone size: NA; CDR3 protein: CASSIGLGTAYEQYF; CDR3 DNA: TGTGCCAGTAGTATCGGGTTGGGCACAGCCTACGAGCAGTACTTC
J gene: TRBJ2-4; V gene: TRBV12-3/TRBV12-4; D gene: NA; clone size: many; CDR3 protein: CASSSSGGNANIQYF; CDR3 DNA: TGTGCCAGCAGTTCATCAGGCGGGAATGCGAACATTCAGTACTTC
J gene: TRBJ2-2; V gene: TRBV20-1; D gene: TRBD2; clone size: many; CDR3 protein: CSAIPAGGRTGELFF; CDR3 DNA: TGCAGTGCTATCCCAGCGGGAGGGCGCACCGGGGAGCTGTTTTTT
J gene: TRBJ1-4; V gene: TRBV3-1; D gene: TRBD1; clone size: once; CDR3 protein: CASSPQGARAKLFF; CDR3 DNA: TGTGCCAGCAGCCCCCAGGGGGCCCGTGCGAAACTGTTTTTT
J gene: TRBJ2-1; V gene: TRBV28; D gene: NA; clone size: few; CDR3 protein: CASTGGFGEQFF; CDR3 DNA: TGTGCCAGCACTGGGGGTTTCGGTGAGCAGTTCTTC
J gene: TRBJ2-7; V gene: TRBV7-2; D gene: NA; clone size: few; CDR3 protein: CASSRDGYEQYF; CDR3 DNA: TGTGCCAGCAGCCGTGACGGCTACGAGCAGTACTTC
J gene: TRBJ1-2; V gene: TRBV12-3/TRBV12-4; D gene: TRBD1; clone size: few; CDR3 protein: CASTRQGPYGYTF; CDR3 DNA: TGTGCCAGCACCAGACAGGGGCCCTATGGCTACACCTTC
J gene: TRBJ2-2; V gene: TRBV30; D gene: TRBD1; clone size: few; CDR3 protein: CAWSPGQAGELFF; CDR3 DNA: TGTGCCTGGAGTCCCGGACAGGCCGGGGAGCTGTTTTTT
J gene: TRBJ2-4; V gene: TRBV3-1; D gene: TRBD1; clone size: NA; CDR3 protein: CASSQGQGIAKNIQYF; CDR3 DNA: TGTGCCAGCAGCCAAGGACAGGGGATAGCCAAAAACATTCAGTACTTC
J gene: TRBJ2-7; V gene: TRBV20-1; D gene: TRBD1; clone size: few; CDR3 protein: CSAHTGSGGGEQYF; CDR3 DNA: TGCAGTGCCCACACGGGATCAGGGGGTGGCGAGCAGTACTTC
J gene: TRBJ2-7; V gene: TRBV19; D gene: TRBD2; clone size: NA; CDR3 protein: CASTSGTSGSMLYF; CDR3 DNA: TGTGCCAGTACCTCCGGGACTAGCGGGAGCATGCTGTACTTC
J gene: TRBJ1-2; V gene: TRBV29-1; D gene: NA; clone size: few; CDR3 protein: CSVVRSDKHGYTF; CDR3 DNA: TGCAGCGTTGTCAGGTCCGATAAGCATGGCTACACCTTC
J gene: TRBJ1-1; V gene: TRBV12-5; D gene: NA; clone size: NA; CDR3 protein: CASGLRESGEAFF; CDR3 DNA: TGTGCTAGTGGTTTGAGAGAAAGTGGGGAAGCTTTCTTT
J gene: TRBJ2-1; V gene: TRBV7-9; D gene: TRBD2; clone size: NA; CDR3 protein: CASSFSSGRGDNEQFF; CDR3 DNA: TGTGCCAGCAGCTTTAGTAGCGGGAGAGGTGACAATGAGCAGTTCTTC
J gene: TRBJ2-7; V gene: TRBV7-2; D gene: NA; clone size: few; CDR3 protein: CASSFGTDYEQYF; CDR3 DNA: TGTGCCAGCAGCTTCGGTACAGACTACGAGCAGTACTTC
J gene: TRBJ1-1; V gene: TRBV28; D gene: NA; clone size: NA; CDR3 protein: CASSAYRALNTEAFF; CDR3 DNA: TGTGCCAGCAGTGCATACAGGGCTCTGAACACTGAAGCTTTCTTT
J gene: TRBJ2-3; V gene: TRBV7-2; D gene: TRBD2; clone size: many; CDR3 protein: CASSPRTSGRVADTQYF; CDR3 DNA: TGTGCCAGCAGCCCCAGGACTAGCGGGAGGGTCGCAGATACGCAGTATTTT
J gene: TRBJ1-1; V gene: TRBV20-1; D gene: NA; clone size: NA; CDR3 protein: CSASASVLTFF; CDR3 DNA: TGCAGTGCTAGCGCGTCCGTTTTGACTTTCTTT
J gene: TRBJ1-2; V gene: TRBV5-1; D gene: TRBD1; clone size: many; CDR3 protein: CASSLDDRVYGYTF; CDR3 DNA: TGCGCCAGCAGCTTGGATGACAGGGTATATGGCTACACCTTC
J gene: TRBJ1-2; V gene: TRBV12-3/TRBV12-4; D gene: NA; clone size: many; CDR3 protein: CASSHGTGYGYTF; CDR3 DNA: TGTGCCAGCAGCCATGGGACGGGCTATGGCTACACCTTC
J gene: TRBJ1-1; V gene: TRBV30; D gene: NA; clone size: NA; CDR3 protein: CAWATGTGAFF; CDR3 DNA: TGTGCCTGGGCGACAGGTACCGGAGCTTTCTTT
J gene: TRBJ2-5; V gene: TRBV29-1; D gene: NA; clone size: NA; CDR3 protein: CSVVYPETQYF; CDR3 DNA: TGCAGCGTAGTATACCCAGAGACCCAGTACTTC
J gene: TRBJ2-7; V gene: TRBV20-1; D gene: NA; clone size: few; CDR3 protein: CSASWRGSYEQYF; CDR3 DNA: TGCAGTGCTAGTTGGCGGGGATCCTACGAGCAGTACTTC
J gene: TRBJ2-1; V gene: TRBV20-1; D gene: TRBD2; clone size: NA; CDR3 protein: CSASRGRAFGEQFF; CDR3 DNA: TGCAGTGCTAGCCGCGGGAGGGCCTTCGGTGAGCAGTTCTTC
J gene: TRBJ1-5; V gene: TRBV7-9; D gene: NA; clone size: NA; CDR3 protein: CASSHGEISSQPQHF; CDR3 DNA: TGTGCCAGCAGCCACGGGGAGATTAGTAGTCAGCCCCAGCATTTT
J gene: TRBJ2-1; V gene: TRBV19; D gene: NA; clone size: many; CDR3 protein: CASQTGGSAYNEQFF; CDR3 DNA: TGTGCCAGTCAGACCGGGGGTAGCGCGTACAATGAGCAGTTCTTC
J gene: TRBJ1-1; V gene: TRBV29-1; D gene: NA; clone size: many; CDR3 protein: CSAVGASTEAFF; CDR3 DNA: TGCAGCGCTGTAGGGGCGAGCACTGAAGCTTTCTTT
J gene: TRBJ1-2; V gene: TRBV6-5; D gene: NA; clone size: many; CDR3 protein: CASSYGLNYGYTF; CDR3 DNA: TGTGCCAGCAGTTACGGTCTAAACTATGGCTACACCTTC
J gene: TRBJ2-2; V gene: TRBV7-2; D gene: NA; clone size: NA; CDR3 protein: CASSLESADTGELFF; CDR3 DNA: TGTGCCAGCAGCTTAGAATCGGCAGACACCGGGGAGCTGTTTTTT
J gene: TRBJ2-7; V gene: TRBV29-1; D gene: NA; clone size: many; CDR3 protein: CSVVQGTYEQYF; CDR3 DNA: TGCAGCGTTGTCCAGGGTACCTACGAGCAGTACTTC
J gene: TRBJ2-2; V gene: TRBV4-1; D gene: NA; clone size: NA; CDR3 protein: CASSQDFRGPGELFF; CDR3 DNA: TGCGCCAGCAGCCAAGATTTTAGGGGTCCCGGGGAGCTGTTTTTT
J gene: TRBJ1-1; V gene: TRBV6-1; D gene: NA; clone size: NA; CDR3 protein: CASSPTWRGAFF; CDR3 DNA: TGTGCCAGCTCCCCTACGTGGCGAGGAGCTTTCTTT
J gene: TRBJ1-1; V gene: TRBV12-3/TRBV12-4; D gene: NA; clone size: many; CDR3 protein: CASRLQEMNTEAFF; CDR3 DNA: TGTGCCAGCAGATTACAGGAGATGAACACTGAAGCTTTCTTT